The 13 T cell receptor beta chains given below trace back to one sample, sequenced in a study of cytomegalovirus exposure and HLA in healthy donors. The PCR was carried out with 60 Vbeta primers and 13 Jbeta primers. The protocol was immunoSEQ multiplex PCR, while the TCRdb copy is restricted to in-frame clones and leaves out a portion. The sample carries some 110,000 clones, 60% to 85% recorded once. Sequenced input: PBMCs. The receptors were sampled from a male donor in good health and CMV-seropositive.

The chain employs TRBV5-1 and TRBJ2-3, with 14 bases lining up with TRBD2. V was pared by 6 bases and J by 9 bases, with 9 bases of the junction left unmatched. The germline V gene has CDR1 SGHRS and CDR2 YFSETQ. The CDR3 length is 15 residues. In nucleotides, the CDR3 is TGCGCCAGCACTGGGACTAGCGGGGGCCCTCCAACGCAGTATTTT. This codes for CASTGTSGGPPTQYF.

V and J are TRBV5-4 and TRBJ2-3, with a possible D match to TRBD2 (6 bases). Germline V lookup: CDR1 SGHNT, CDR2 YYREEE (reference sequence). The ends were cut back, 5 bases at V and 0 bases at J, with 10 bases in the middle. CDR3 size: 14 residues. The CDR3 reads CASRIGGSTDTQYF. The CDR3 DNA is TGTGCCAGCAGGATCGGGGGTAGCACAGATACGCAGTATTTT.

This chain links TRBV7-2 with TRBJ2-1; 9 bases line up with TRBD2. Germline V CDR1 and CDR2: SGHTA, FQGNSA. This CDR3 comprises 15 residues. Germline trimming cut 5 bases from V and 7 bases from J; bases unmatched to any gene: 9. In DNA form, the CDR3 reads TGTGCCAGCAGCATCTATAGCGGGAGTCTGAATGAGCAGTTCTTC. Its translation: CASSIYSGSLNEQFF.

This rearrangement joins TRBV27 to TRBJ2-7; 11 nucleotides align to TRBD2. Trimming at V came to 6 bases and at J to 0 bases, leaving 4 bases not matched to a gene. Per the germline V gene, CDR1 is MNHEY and CDR2 is SMNVEV (reference sequence). CDR3 length: 15 amino acids. The CDR3 reads CASSLGLAVSYEQYF. The CDR3 region has the DNA TGTGCCAGCAGCCTGGGACTAGCGGTCTCCTACGAGCAGTACTTC.

The chain carries TRBV15 and TRBJ1-1; D might be TRBD1 (5 bases). This CDR3 spans 15 amino acids. Germline V gene lookup returns CDR1 LNHNV and CDR2 YYDKDF (reference sequence). The V gene lost 0 bases and the J gene lost 1 base, with 9 bases spanning the gap. The CDR3 is CATSRDRQPNTEAFF. In DNA, the CDR3 is TGTGCCACCAGCAGAGATCGACAGCCGAACACTGAAGCTTTCTTT.

The CDR3 bases are TGCGCCAGCAGCCCGGGGACAGGGGAGGTACTGCGTCCCCAGCATTTT. Protein sequence: CASSPGTGEVLRPQHF. The V and J genes are TRBV5-1 and TRBJ1-5; 10 positions match TRBD1. V gave up 4 bases and J gave up 10 bases; unmatched junction bases: 14. CDR1 is SGHRS and CDR2 is YFSETQ in the germline V gene. The CDR3 length is 16 residues.

V gene TRBV29-1 combines with J gene TRBJ1-4; TRBD1 might be the D (5 bases). Germline V gives CDR1 SQVTM, CDR2 ANQGSEA. The CDR3 consists of 13 residues. Trimming took off 7 bases at V and 4 bases at J, with 13 bases between the two ends. CDR3 sequence (DNA): TGCAGCGCCAGTAGGGGCAATAATGAAAAACTGTTTTTT. Amino acids: CSASRGNNEKLFF.

The chain employs TRBV29-1 and TRBJ1-1, with 8 bases matching TRBD1. With V trimmed by 6 bases and J by 3 bases, 6 bases remained unmatched. CDR1 is SQVTM and CDR2 is ANQGSEA in the germline V gene. The CDR3 sequence is 13 residues long. In DNA form, the CDR3 reads TGCAGCGTCAGGGACAGGACCCACACTGAAGCTTTCTTT. The encoded protein is CSVRDRTHTEAFF.

The rearrangement uses TRBV2 and TRBJ2-2; tentative D call: TRBD1 (7 bases). Looked up from germline, CDR1 is SNHLY and CDR2 is FYNNEI. The CDR3 has 14 amino acids. The germline V and J ends were trimmed by 8 bases and 3 bases, with 13 bases remaining between them. The DNA for the CDR3 is TGTGCCAGCCGGGAGACAGGGTACACCGGGGAGCTGTTTTTT. Its translation: CASRETGYTGELFF.

The chain is built from TRBV7-8 and TRBJ2-7; 7 nucleotides agree with TRBD1. V trimming: 4 bases; J trimming: 5 bases; junction bases outside the gene matches: 2. This CDR3 is built from 12 residues. The germline V gene encodes CDR1 SGHVS and CDR2 FQNEAQ. As DNA, the CDR3 is TGTGCCAGCAGCTATGACAGGGACGAGCAGTACTTC. The encoded protein is CASSYDRDEQYF. Based on the CDR3 plus reference TRBV7-8 and TRBJ2-7, the full variable domain is GAGVSQSPRYKVAKRGQDVALRCDPISGHVSLFWYQQALGQGPEFLTYFQNEAQLDKSGLPSDRFFAERPEGSVSTLKIQRTQQEDSAVYLCASSYDRDEQYFGPGTRLTVT.

The chain has TRBV5-1 and TRBJ2-1; 8 positions match TRBD2. The germline V gene encodes CDR1 SGHRS and CDR2 YFSETQ. The V and J ends lost 5 bases and 1 base, in that order; junction bases with no gene match: 8. The CDR3 totals 16 residues. Written as DNA, the CDR3 is TGCGCCAGCAGGGAAACTAGCGGAGGGTCCTACAATGAGCAGTTCTTC. Protein product: CASRETSGGSYNEQFF.

This chain uses TRBV7-9 with TRBJ2-7; 8 bases line up with TRBD1. The germline V gene encodes CDR1 SEHNR and CDR2 FQNEAQ (reference sequence). The junction had 2 bases not matched to a gene; V was cut back by 1 base and J by 3 bases. This CDR3 spans 14 amino acids. For the CDR3, the DNA is TGTGCCAGCAGCTTAGGGACAGGGTACTACGAGCAGTACTTC. It specifies CASSLGTGYYEQYF.

This clone was observed a few times. The chain recombines TRBV19 with TRBJ1-1; tentatively, D is TRBD1 (5 bases). V dropped 3 bases and J dropped 1 base, with 15 bases sitting between them. CDR3 size: 16 residues. Germline CDR1 LNHDA, CDR2 SQIVND (reference sequence). CDR3 nucleotide sequence: TGTGCCAGTAGTATGATGGGGCCGGGGGGGAACACTGAAGCTTTCTTT. Encoded protein: CASSMMGPGGNTEAFF.